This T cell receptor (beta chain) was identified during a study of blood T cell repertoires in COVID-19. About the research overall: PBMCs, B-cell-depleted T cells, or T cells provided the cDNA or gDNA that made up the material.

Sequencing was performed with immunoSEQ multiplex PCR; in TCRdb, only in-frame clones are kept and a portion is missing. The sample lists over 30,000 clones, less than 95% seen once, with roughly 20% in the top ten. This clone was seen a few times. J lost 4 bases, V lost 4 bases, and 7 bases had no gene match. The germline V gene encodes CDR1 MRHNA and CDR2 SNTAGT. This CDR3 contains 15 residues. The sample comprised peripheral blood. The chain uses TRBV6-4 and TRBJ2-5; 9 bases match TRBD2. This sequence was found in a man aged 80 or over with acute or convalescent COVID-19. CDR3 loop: CASSALAGAIETQYF. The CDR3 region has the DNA TGTGCCAGCAGTGCATTAGCGGGGGCGATAGAGACCCAGTACTTC.